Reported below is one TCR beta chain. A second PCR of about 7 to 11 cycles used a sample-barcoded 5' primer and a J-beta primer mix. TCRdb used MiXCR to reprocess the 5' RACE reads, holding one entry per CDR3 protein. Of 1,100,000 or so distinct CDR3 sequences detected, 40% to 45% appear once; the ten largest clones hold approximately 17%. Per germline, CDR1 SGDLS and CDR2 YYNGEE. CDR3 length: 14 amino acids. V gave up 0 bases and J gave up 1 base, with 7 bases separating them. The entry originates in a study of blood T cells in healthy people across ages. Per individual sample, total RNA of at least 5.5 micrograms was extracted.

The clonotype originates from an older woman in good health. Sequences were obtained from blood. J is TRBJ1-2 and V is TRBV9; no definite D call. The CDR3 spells CASSVAGSNYGYTF. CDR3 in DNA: TGTGCCAGCAGCGTAGCGGGCAGTAACTATGGCTACACCTTC.